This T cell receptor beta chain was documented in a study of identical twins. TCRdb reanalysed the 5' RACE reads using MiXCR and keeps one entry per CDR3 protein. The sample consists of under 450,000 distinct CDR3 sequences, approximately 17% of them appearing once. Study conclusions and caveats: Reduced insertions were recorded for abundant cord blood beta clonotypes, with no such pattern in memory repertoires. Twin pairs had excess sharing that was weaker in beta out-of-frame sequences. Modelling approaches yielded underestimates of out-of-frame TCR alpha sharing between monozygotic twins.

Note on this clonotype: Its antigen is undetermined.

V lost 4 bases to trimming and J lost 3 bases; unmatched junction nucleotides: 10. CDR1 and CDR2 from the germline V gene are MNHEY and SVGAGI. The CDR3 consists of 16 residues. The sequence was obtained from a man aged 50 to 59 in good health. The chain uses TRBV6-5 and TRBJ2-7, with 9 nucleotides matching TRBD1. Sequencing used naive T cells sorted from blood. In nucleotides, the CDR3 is TGTGCCAGCAGTTTCGACAGGGGGGCAGTCAGCTACGAGCAGTACTTC. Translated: CASSFDRGAVSYEQYF.